Each of the 19 T cell receptor beta chains below was sequenced from the same sample in a study of T-cell memory formation after mild COVID-19. TCRdb independently ran MiXCR on the 5' RACE reads; one entry per CDR3 protein. Of 450,000 to 700,000 distinct CDR3 sequences in the sample, about a sixth were seen once. Material for sequencing was PBMCs or a T cell subset sorted from them (not recorded which). The receptors shown here come from an adult woman who had mild COVID-19 (a few samples of this study predate the infection). Cell type and time point are not known.

The table lists this clonotype with a few counts. J is TRBJ2-2 and V is TRBV29-1; TRBD1 agrees at 8 bases. This CDR3 spans 15 amino acids. Germline CDR1 and CDR2: SQVTM and ANQGSEA. V was pared by 5 bases and J by 0 bases, with 5 bases of the junction left unmatched. CDR3 residues: CSVRTQGANTGELFF. For the CDR3, the DNA is TGCAGCGTTCGCACACAGGGGGCGAACACCGGGGAGCTGTTTTTT.

The gene calls are TRBV7-7 and TRBJ2-5; 15 positions agree with TRBD2. This CDR3 region has 18 residues. Germline lookup yields CDR1 SSHAT and CDR2 FNYEAQ (reference sequence). V lost 2 bases to trimming and J lost 7 bases; unmatched junction nucleotides: 11. CDR3 sequence: CASSLSGTSGGRAGTQYF. CDR3 bases: TGTGCCAGCAGCTTAAGTGGGACTAGCGGGGGGCGCGCGGGGACCCAGTACTTC.

The sample holds a few counts of this clonotype. The chain couples TRBV6-6 to TRBJ2-7; 7 nucleotides agree with TRBD1. V gave up 8 bases and J gave up 1 base; unmatched junction bases: 11. Germline assignment: CDR1 MNHNY and CDR2 SVGAGI (reference sequence). The CDR3 contains 15 residues. The DNA for the CDR3 is TGTGCCAGCCGACAGGGACAGATCACATCCTACGAGCAGTACTTC. This sequence encodes CASRQGQITSYEQYF.

This clonotype has ten or more counts. The chain couples TRBV24-1 to TRBJ2-2; D perhaps matches TRBD2 (5 bases). CDR3 length equals 15 residues. Germline assignment: CDR1 KGHDR and CDR2 SFDVKD. Trimming took off 0 bases at V and 4 bases at J, with 8 bases between the two ends. The CDR3 is CATSDLHRGTGELFF. DNA of the CDR3: TGTGCCACCAGTGATTTGCATCGGGGCACCGGGGAGCTGTTTTTT.

There are a few counts of this clonotype. The chain couples TRBV12-3 or TRBV12-4 to TRBJ2-5, with D tentatively TRBD1 or TRBD2 (5 bases each). Between the trimmed V and J ends, which lost 6 bases and 3 bases, there was a span of 17 bases. This CDR3 is 15 amino acids long. The CDR3 DNA follows: TGTGCCAGCAGCCAACCTTTCGGGACCGAAGAGACCCAGTACTTC. The encoded protein is CASSQPFGTEETQYF.

This clonotype was observed a handful of times. This rearrangement joins TRBV5-6 to TRBJ2-5; maybe TRBD2 (5 bases). The V and J ends lost 3 bases and 5 bases respectively, with 8 bases between them. The CDR3 sequence is 12 residues long. The germline gives CDR1 SGHDT, CDR2 YYEEEE. The CDR3 spells CASSWTRETQYF. The CDR3 DNA reads as TGTGCCAGCAGCTGGACTCGGGAGACCCAGTACTTC.

This sequence joins TRBV29-1 and TRBJ1-2; D may be TRBD1 (5 bases). This CDR3 has 10 amino acids. Germline V gene sequence: CDR1 SQVTM, CDR2 ANQGSEA. The V end lost 6 bases, the J end lost 6 bases, and 8 bases lay between the germline ends. CDR3: CSVREDGYTF. CDR3 bases: TGCAGCGTCAGGGAGGATGGCTACACCTTC.

The rearrangement links TRBV11-3 to TRBJ2-3; TRBD2 matches at 7 bases. Germline CDR1 SGHNT, CDR2 YENEEA. V shed 6 bases and J 8 bases; nucleotides not matched to a gene: 11. The CDR3 extends over 14 amino acids. Written as DNA, the CDR3 is TGTGCCAGCAGGGTAGGGCGTACGGGGGGTACGCAGTATTTT. Translation gives CASRVGRTGGTQYF. Full variable domain (rest looked up from reference TRBV11-3 and TRBJ2-3): EAGVVQSPRYKIIEKKQPVAFWCNPISGHNTLYWYLQNLGQGPELLIRYENEEAVDDSQLPKDRFSAERLKGVDSTLKIQPAELGDSAVYLCASRVGRTGGTQYFGPGTRLTVL.

This clonotype was found a few times. The CDR3 sequence: CAWSRRQGAVDEQYF. For the CDR3, the DNA is TGTGCCTGGAGCCGCAGACAGGGGGCGGTGGACGAGCAGTACTTC. The rearrangement joins TRBV30 to TRBJ2-7; 10 bases match TRBD1. In germline, CDR1 is GTSNPN, CDR2 SVGIG (reference sequence). The CDR3 consists of 15 residues. With 3 bases clipped from V and 5 bases from J, the junction kept 10 bases outside the gene matches.

The chain's CDR3 is CASRRGAPLYEQYF. The CDR3 bases are TGTGCAAGTCGTCGGGGGGCCCCCCTCTACGAGCAGTACTTC. J is TRBJ2-7 and V is TRBV12-2; the tabulated D call, TRBD1, remains unverified against the DNA. TRBV12-2 is an annotated pseudogene. The CDR3 has 14 amino acids.

This clonotype was recorded many times. The DNA for the CDR3 is TGTGCTAGTGGTTTGGAGTTGACAGGGGAAAATGAGCAGTTCTTC. It codes for CASGLELTGENEQFF. V is TRBV12-5 and J is TRBJ2-1; 8 bases map to TRBD1. The germline gives CDR1 LGHNT, CDR2 FRNRAP. The CDR3 length is 15 residues. With 1 base clipped from V and 7 bases from J, the junction kept 6 bases outside the gene matches. Together with reference TRBV12-5 and TRBJ2-1, the CDR3 gives the full variable domain: DARVTQTPRHKVTEMGQEVTMRCQPILGHNTVFWYRQTMMQGLELLAYFRNRAPLDDSGMPKDRFSAEMPDATLATLKIQPSEPRDSAVYFCASGLELTGENEQFFGPGTRLTVL.

This clonotype was counted between two and nine times. The gene calls are TRBV3-1 and TRBJ1-1; weak D call: TRBD1 (5 bases). Germline assignment: CDR1 LGHDT and CDR2 YNNKEL (reference sequence). The ends were cut back, 1 base at V and 1 base at J, with 10 bases in the middle. The CDR3 has 15 amino acids. This chain's CDR3 is CASSQGLQGNTEAFF. The DNA for the CDR3 is TGTGCCAGCAGCCAAGGCCTTCAGGGGAACACTGAAGCTTTCTTT.

This clonotype has only a few counts. This chain connects TRBV13 to TRBJ2-3; 7 bases match TRBD1. Germline assignment: CDR1 PRHDT and CDR2 FYEKMQ (reference sequence). This CDR3 has 15 residues. With V trimmed by 6 bases and J by 0 bases, 6 bases remained unmatched. This CDR3 is CASSWDSDSTDTQYF. The DNA of the CDR3 is TGTGCCAGCAGTTGGGACAGTGATAGCACAGATACGCAGTATTTT.

The V call is TRBV12-3 or TRBV12-4, the J call TRBJ2-6, with TRBD2 matching 7 bases. This CDR3 contains 22 residues. The V and J ends lost 1 base and 4 bases, in that order; junction bases with no gene match: 22. CDR3 residues: CASSLVFWGRAPLWRGANVLTF. Here the CDR3 DNA reads TGTGCCAGCAGTTTAGTGTTTTGGGGGAGGGCCCCGTTGTGGCGCGGGGCCAACGTCCTGACTTTC.

The sample holds a few counts of this clonotype. The gene calls are TRBV30 and TRBJ2-3, with 8 bases lining up with TRBD2. The V and J ends lost 7 bases and 2 bases, in that order; junction bases with no gene match: 11. Germline CDR1 is GTSNPN and CDR2 is SVGIG (reference sequence). The CDR3 length is 15 residues. CDR3 region: CASETSEDVTDTQYF. Written as DNA, the CDR3 is TGTGCCTCAGAGACTAGCGAGGATGTCACAGATACGCAGTATTTT.

On this clonotype itself: The junction departs from the called germline gene at one end, perhaps through a read error. The genes are TRBV12-3 or TRBV12-4 and TRBJ1-1; TRBD1 aligns across 7 bases. The CDR3 contains 14 residues. The DNA for the CDR3 is TGTGCCAGCAGAGGGGGGGCGGGACAGTCAGATGCCCGTTTT. Amino acid sequence: CASRGGAGQSDARF.

The V gene is TRBV20-1, the J gene TRBJ2-5; 9 nucleotides line up with TRBD2. The CDR3 runs 14 residues. Trimming at V came to 5 bases and at J to 1 base, leaving 5 bases not matched to a gene. Germline CDR1 reads DFQATT; CDR2 reads SNEGSKA (reference sequence). CDR3 protein: CSASAGGAQETQYF. CDR3 nucleotide sequence: TGCAGTGCTTCCGCGGGGGGGGCCCAAGAGACCCAGTACTTC.

CDR3 region: CASSLFGTGGRYQETQYF. DNA for the CDR3: TGTGCCAGCAGCTTGTTCGGGACAGGGGGCCGATATCAAGAGACCCAGTACTTC. J is TRBJ2-5 and V is TRBV5-5; the match to TRBD1 covers 12 bases. Trimming took 1 base from V and 2 from J; bases not matched to a gene: 9. The CDR3 loop spans 18 amino acids. CDR1 is SGHKS and CDR2 is YYEKEE in the germline V gene (reference sequence).

J is TRBJ1-5 and V is TRBV7-2, with D perhaps TRBD1 (6 bases). The germline gives CDR1 SGHTA, CDR2 FQGNSA. This CDR3 has 16 residues. V shed 3 bases and J shed 2 bases, with 14 bases lying between them. The CDR3 loop reads CASSFDRPRGNQPQHF. The CDR3 nucleotides are TGTGCCAGCAGCTTTGACAGGCCGAGGGGCAATCAGCCCCAGCATTTT.